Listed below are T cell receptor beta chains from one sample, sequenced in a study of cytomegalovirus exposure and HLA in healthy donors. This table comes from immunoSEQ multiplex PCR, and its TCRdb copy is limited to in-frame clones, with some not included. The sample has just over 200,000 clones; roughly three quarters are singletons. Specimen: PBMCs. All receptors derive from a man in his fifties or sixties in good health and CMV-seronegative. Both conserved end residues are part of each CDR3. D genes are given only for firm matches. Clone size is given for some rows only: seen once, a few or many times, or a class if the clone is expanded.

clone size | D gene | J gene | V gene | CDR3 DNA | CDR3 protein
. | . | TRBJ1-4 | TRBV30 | TGTGCCTGGAGTGTTCTCAGGGGACGGGATGAAAAACTGTTTTTT | CAWSVLRGRDEKLFF
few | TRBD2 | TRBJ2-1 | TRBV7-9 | TGTGCCAGCAGCCGGGGACTAGCGGTACACAATGAGCAGTTCTTC | CASSRGLAVHNEQFF
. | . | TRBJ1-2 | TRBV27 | TGTGCCAGCAGTATGGACAGTGACTATGGCTACACCTTC | CASSMDSDYGYTF
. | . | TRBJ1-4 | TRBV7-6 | TGTGCCAGCAGCTTAGCGCTTGGTTCGGCGGCTGCAACTAATGAAAAACTGTTTTTT | CASSLALGSAAATNEKLFF
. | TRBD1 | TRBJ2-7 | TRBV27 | TGTGCCAGCCACCGGGACAGCAACTCCTACGAGCAGTACTTC | CASHRDSNSYEQYF
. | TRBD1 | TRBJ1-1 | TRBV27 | TGTGCCAGCAGTCCAGGACAGGGCACTGAAGCTTTCTTT | CASSPGQGTEAFF
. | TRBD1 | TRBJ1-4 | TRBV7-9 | TGTGCCAGCAGCTTACTGGACAGGGAGTCCGAAAAACTGTTTTTT | CASSLLDRESEKLFF
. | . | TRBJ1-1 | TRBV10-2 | TGCGCCAGCAGTTTGTTAGCGGTGAACACTGAAGCTTTCTTT | CASSLLAVNTEAFF
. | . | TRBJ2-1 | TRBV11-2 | TGTGCCAGCAGCTTAGATCTACAGGGTGAGCAGTTCTTC | CASSLDLQGEQFF
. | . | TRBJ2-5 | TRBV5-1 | TGCGCCAGCAGCTACAGCGGGCCCCAAGAGACCCAGTACTTC | CASSYSGPQETQYF
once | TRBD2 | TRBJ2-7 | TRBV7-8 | TGTGCCAGCAGCTTACCGGGAGGGGACTCCTACGAGCAGTACTTC | CASSLPGGDSYEQYF
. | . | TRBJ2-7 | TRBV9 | TGTGCCAGCAGCGAATCCTCCGGTCCACTCTACGAGCAGTACTTC | CASSESSGPLYEQYF
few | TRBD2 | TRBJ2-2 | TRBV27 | TGTGCCAGCAGGAGCGAAGGGAGGGCTACGGCCGCCGGGGAGCTGTTTTTT | CASRSEGRATAAGELFF
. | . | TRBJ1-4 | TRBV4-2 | TGTGCCAGCAGCGGAGGAGCAGCAACTAATGAAAAACTGTTTTTT | CASSGGAATNEKLFF
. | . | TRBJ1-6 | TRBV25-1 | TGTGCCAGCAGTGAATGGGCGAATTCACCCCTCCACTTT | CASSEWANSPLHF
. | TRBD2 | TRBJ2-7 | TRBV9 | TGTGCCAGCAGCCCCACTTTCGGGACTAGCGGTTCGGGGCAGTACTTC | CASSPTFGTSGSGQYF
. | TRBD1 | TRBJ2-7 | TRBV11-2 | TGTGCCAGCAGCTTAGATTCCACAGGGGCCTACGAGCAGTACTTC | CASSLDSTGAYEQYF
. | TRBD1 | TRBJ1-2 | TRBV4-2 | TGTGCCAGCAGAGGGACAGCACGAGACTATGGCTACACCTTC | CASRGTARDYGYTF
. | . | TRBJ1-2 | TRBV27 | TGTGCCAGCAGTTTATCCGGGAACTATGGCTACACCTTC | CASSLSGNYGYTF
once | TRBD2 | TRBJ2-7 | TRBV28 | TGTGCCAGCGAGGTAGCGGGAGGCTACGAGCAGTACTTC | CASEVAGGYEQYF
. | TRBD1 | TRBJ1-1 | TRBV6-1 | TGTGCCAGCAGCTCTATTCAGGGGGCTGAAGCTTTCTTT | CASSSIQGAEAFF
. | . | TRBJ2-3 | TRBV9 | TGTGCCAGCAGCGTAGTTCGGGGCGGGGGCACAGATACGCAGTATTTT | CASSVVRGGGTDTQYF
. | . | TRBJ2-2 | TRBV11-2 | TGTGCCAGCAGCTTAGCGGGGATCGGGGAGCTGTTTTTT | CASSLAGIGELFF
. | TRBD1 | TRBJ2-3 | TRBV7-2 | TGTGCCAGCAGCCACGATGGGACAGGGCTGCGGCGGGATACGCAGTATTTT | CASSHDGTGLRRDTQYF
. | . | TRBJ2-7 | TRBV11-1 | TGTGCCAGCAGCTCCGATGGAAGCGGAGGAAGGTACTTC | CASSSDGSGGRYF
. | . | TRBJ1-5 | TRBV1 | TGCACCAGCAGCCATTTTGGTCGGGACAGGGATGGGAGCAATCAGCCCCAGCATTTT | CTSSHFGRDRDGSNQPQHF
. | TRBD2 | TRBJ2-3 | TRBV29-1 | TGCAGCGTTTCGGGACTAGCGGGAGGGGTTGATACGCAGTATTTT | CSVSGLAGGVDTQYF
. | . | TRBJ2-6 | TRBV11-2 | TGTGCCAGCAGCTTAAGACCAGGGATCGGTGGGGCCAACGTCCTGACTTTC | CASSLRPGIGGANVLTF
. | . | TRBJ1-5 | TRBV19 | TGTGCCAGTAGTCCCCACGGGGGGGACAATCAGCCCCAGCATTTT | CASSPHGGDNQPQHF
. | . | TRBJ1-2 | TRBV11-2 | TGTGCCAGCAGCTCCCCGCGAAACTATGGCTACACCTTC | CASSSPRNYGYTF
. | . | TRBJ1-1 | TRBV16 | TGTGCCAGCAGCCTACCGGGACTTCAGTATGAAGCTTTCTTT | CASSLPGLQYEAFF
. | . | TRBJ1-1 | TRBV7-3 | TGTGCCAGCAGCTTATCGACAGCGATGAACACTGAAGCTTTCTTT | CASSLSTAMNTEAFF
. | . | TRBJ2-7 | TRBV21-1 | TGTGCCAGCAGCAAAGAGACTAGCCCCTACGAGCAGTACTTC | CASSKETSPYEQYF
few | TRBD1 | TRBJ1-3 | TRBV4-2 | TGTGCCAGCAGCCCGAATAGGGACAGCTCTGGAAACACCATATATTTT | CASSPNRDSSGNTIYF
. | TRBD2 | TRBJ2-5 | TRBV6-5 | TGTGCCAGCAGGGAGGGAGCGGGAGGGGGGGAGACCCAGTACTTC | CASREGAGGGETQYF
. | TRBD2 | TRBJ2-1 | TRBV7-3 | TGTGCCAGCAGCTCTATGAGCGGGAGCTCCTACAATGAGCAGTTCTTC | CASSSMSGSSYNEQFF
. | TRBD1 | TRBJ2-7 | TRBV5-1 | TGCGCCAGCAGCTTGGTACAGGGGCTATCCTACGAGCAGTACTTC | CASSLVQGLSYEQYF
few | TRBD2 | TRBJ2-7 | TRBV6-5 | TGTGCCAGCAGTTGGACTAGCGGGAGATACGAGCAGTACTTC | CASSWTSGRYEQYF
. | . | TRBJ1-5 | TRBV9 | TGTGCCAGCAGCGTAGACATGTATAGCAATCAGCCCCAGCATTTT | CASSVDMYSNQPQHF
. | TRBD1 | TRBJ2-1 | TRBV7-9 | TGTGCCAGCAGCCGCCCGGACAGGGGACGGGATGAGCAGTTCTTC | CASSRPDRGRDEQFF
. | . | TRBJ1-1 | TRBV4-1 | TGCGCCAGCAGGAGAGAGGGGGGGAGGAACACTGAAGCTTTCTTT | CASRREGGRNTEAFF
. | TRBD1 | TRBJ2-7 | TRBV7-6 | TGTGCCAGCAGCTTATTGACAGGGAACTCCTACGAGCAGTACTTC | CASSLLTGNSYEQYF
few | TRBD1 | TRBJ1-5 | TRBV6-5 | TGTGCCAGCTCCAGGGGGTCTCATCAGCCCCAGCATTTT | CASSRGSHQPQHF
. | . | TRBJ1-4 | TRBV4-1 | TGCGCCAGCAGCCAAGGGGGCCCCTCATCTAATGAAAAACTGTTTTTT | CASSQGGPSSNEKLFF
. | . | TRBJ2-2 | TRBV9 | TGTGCCAGCAGCGACCCGGTCGGGGAGCTGTTTTTT | CASSDPVGELFF
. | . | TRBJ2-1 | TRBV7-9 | TGTGCCAGCAGCTTAATCGATGAGCAGTTCTTC | CASSLIDEQFF
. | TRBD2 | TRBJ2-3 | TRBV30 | TGTGCCTGGAGTGTCCGTCGGACTAGCGGGTTCACAGATACGCAGTATTTT | CAWSVRRTSGFTDTQYF
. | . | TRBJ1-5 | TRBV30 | TGTGCCTGGAGACGTCCCGGCGGACAGCCCCAGCATTTT | CAWRRPGGQPQHF
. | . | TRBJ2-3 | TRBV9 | TGTGCCAGCAGCGAGGGGGGGAGTGGGGGGGATACGCAGTATTTT | CASSEGGSGGDTQYF
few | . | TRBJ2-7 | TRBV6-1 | TGTGCCAGCAGTGAGGCGACGAGACGCAGAGGCTACGAGCAGTACTTC | CASSEATRRRGYEQYF
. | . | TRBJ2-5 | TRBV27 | TGTGCCAGCAGTTTTCGGGAGACCCAGTACTTC | CASSFRETQYF